The rows below give T cell receptor beta chains drawn from one sample of a study of brain T cells in children with intractable seizures. Produced via immunoSEQ multiplex PCR; TCRdb's table is partial and in-frame only. The table shows approximately 110,000 clones, with approximately 94% occurring only once. The sequenced sample was peripheral blood, obtained at surgery. The origin of the receptors is a boy younger than two with hemimegalencephaly and intractable seizures. CDR3s include the opening cysteine and the closing phenylalanine or tryptophan. The D gene is left open where the match is weak. Clone size, where shown, is once, few, many, or a class for clones that have expanded.

d_gene: .
v_gene: TRBV7-3
j_gene: TRBJ1-2
len: 10
abundance: .
CDR3aa: CASSFYGYTF
CDR3nt: TGTGCCAGCAGCTTCTATGGCTACACCTTC

d_gene: TRBD1
v_gene: TRBV19
j_gene: TRBJ2-7
len: 15
abundance: .
CDR3aa: CASSRDRVTFYEQYF
CDR3nt: TGTGCCAGTAGTCGCGACAGGGTAACCTTCTACGAGCAGTACTTC

d_gene: TRBD2
v_gene: TRBV29-1
j_gene: TRBJ2-7
len: 14
abundance: .
CDR3aa: CSVSNSGFSYEQYF
CDR3nt: TGCAGCGTTTCCAATAGCGGGTTCTCCTACGAGCAGTACTTC

d_gene: TRBD1
v_gene: TRBV19
j_gene: TRBJ1-3
len: 14
abundance: .
CDR3aa: CASSAGTGLNTIYF
CDR3nt: TGTGCCAGTAGTGCCGGGACAGGGCTAAACACCATATATTTT

d_gene: .
v_gene: TRBV18
j_gene: TRBJ1-2
len: 12
abundance: .
CDR3aa: CASSPAGYGYTF
CDR3nt: TGTGCCAGCTCACCAGCGGGCTATGGCTACACCTTC

d_gene: TRBD1
v_gene: TRBV24-1
j_gene: TRBJ1-2
len: 13
abundance: .
CDR3aa: CATSDGTGVGYTF
CDR3nt: TGTGCCACCAGTGATGGGACAGGGGTGGGCTACACCTTC

d_gene: .
v_gene: TRBV4-1
j_gene: TRBJ2-3
len: 14
abundance: .
CDR3aa: CASSRGGAADTQYF
CDR3nt: TGCGCCAGCAGCCGCGGAGGGGCGGCGGATACGCAGTATTTT

d_gene: .
v_gene: TRBV19
j_gene: TRBJ1-1
len: 15
abundance: .
CDR3aa: CASRSIEGGNTEAFF
CDR3nt: TGTGCCAGTAGATCAATTGAAGGGGGAAACACTGAAGCTTTCTTT

d_gene: .
v_gene: TRBV5-1
j_gene: TRBJ1-1
len: 14
abundance: .
CDR3aa: CASSPREMNTEAFF
CDR3nt: TGCGCCAGCAGCCCCAGGGAGATGAACACTGAAGCTTTCTTT

d_gene: .
v_gene: TRBV3-1/TRBV3-2
j_gene: TRBJ2-5
len: 12
abundance: .
CDR3aa: CASSSNWETQYF
CDR3nt: TGTGCCAGCAGCTCTAATTGGGAGACCCAGTACTTC

d_gene: TRBD2
v_gene: TRBV27
j_gene: TRBJ2-7
len: 15
abundance: .
CDR3aa: CASSFRGSRGWEQYF
CDR3nt: TGTGCCAGCAGTTTCCGCGGGAGCCGCGGGTGGGAGCAGTACTTC

d_gene: .
v_gene: TRBV29-1
j_gene: TRBJ1-5
len: 16
abundance: .
CDR3aa: CSVEGGAAPLNQPQHF
CDR3nt: TGCAGCGTTGAAGGCGGGGCAGCACCTCTCAATCAGCCCCAGCATTTT

d_gene: TRBD2
v_gene: TRBV28
j_gene: TRBJ2-7
len: 15
abundance: .
CDR3aa: CALSSGRLIGGEQYF
CDR3nt: TGTGCCCTATCTAGCGGGAGGTTAATCGGGGGCGAGCAGTACTTC

d_gene: .
v_gene: TRBV27
j_gene: TRBJ1-3
len: 13
abundance: .
CDR3aa: CASSPSLGNTIYF
CDR3nt: TGTGCCAGCAGTCCAAGTCTAGGAAACACCATATATTTT

d_gene: .
v_gene: TRBV28
j_gene: TRBJ2-1
len: 12
abundance: .
CDR3aa: CASSLTGDEQFF
CDR3nt: TGTGCCAGCAGTTTAACCGGGGATGAGCAGTTCTTC

d_gene: .
v_gene: TRBV5-1
j_gene: TRBJ2-3
len: 12
abundance: .
CDR3aa: CASSLEGYTQYF
CDR3nt: TGCGCCAGCAGCTTGGAGGGATATACGCAGTATTTT

d_gene: .
v_gene: TRBV6-5
j_gene: TRBJ1-3
len: 15
abundance: .
CDR3aa: CASSTYGFFGNTIYF
CDR3nt: TGTGCCAGCAGTACCTACGGGTTTTTTGGAAACACCATATATTTT

d_gene: .
v_gene: TRBV28
j_gene: TRBJ2-4
len: 14
abundance: .
CDR3aa: CASSLSRAKNIQYF
CDR3nt: TGTGCCAGCAGTTTGTCCAGGGCTAAAAACATTCAGTACTTC

d_gene: .
v_gene: TRBV14
j_gene: TRBJ2-2
len: 16
abundance: .
CDR3aa: CASSRSGGAYTGELFF
CDR3nt: TGTGCCAGCAGCCGCTCAGGCGGAGCCTACACCGGGGAGCTGTTTTTT

d_gene: TRBD2
v_gene: TRBV23-1
j_gene: TRBJ2-1
len: 18
abundance: .
CDR3aa: CASSQSAGGENHYNEQFF
CDR3nt: TGCGCCAGCAGTCAATCAGCGGGAGGGGAAAACCACTACAATGAGCAGTTCTTC

d_gene: TRBD1
v_gene: TRBV18
j_gene: TRBJ2-7
len: 15
abundance: .
CDR3aa: CASSRTTGVDYEQYF
CDR3nt: TGTGCCAGCTCTCGTACTACAGGGGTGGACTACGAGCAGTACTTC

d_gene: .
v_gene: TRBV30
j_gene: TRBJ1-1
len: 13
abundance: .
CDR3aa: CEGPAPSNTEAFF
CDR3nt: TGTGAAGGGCCAGCCCCGTCGAACACTGAAGCTTTCTTT

d_gene: .
v_gene: TRBV9
j_gene: TRBJ2-3
len: 15
abundance: .
CDR3aa: CASSVGGAGTDTQYF
CDR3nt: TGTGCCAGCAGCGTAGGTGGGGCGGGTACAGATACGCAGTATTTT

d_gene: .
v_gene: TRBV6-5
j_gene: TRBJ2-5
len: 13
abundance: .
CDR3aa: CASRPPHLETQYF
CDR3nt: TGTGCCAGCCGCCCCCCGCACCTAGAGACCCAGTACTTC

d_gene: TRBD2
v_gene: TRBV9
j_gene: TRBJ2-3
len: 16
abundance: .
CDR3aa: CASSPLAREVIDTQYF
CDR3nt: TGTGCCAGCAGCCCTCTCGCTCGGGAGGTAATAGATACGCAGTATTTT

d_gene: TRBD1
v_gene: TRBV5-6
j_gene: TRBJ1-3
len: 17
abundance: once
CDR3aa: CASSLPPDRVGGNTIYF
CDR3nt: TGTGCCAGCAGCTTGCCCCCGGACAGGGTGGGAGGAAACACCATATATTTT

d_gene: .
v_gene: TRBV6-2/TRBV6-3
j_gene: TRBJ2-1
len: 13
abundance: .
CDR3aa: CASSYAGYSEQFF
CDR3nt: TGTGCCAGCAGTTACGCAGGGTACAGTGAGCAGTTCTTC

d_gene: TRBD1
v_gene: TRBV6-2/TRBV6-3
j_gene: TRBJ1-5
len: 13
abundance: .
CDR3aa: CASSGQEPQPQHF
CDR3nt: TGTGCCAGCAGCGGACAGGAACCTCAGCCCCAGCATTTT

d_gene: .
v_gene: TRBV19
j_gene: TRBJ1-1
len: 12
abundance: once
CDR3aa: CASSIAGDEAFF
CDR3nt: TGTGCCAGTAGTATAGCAGGGGATGAAGCTTTCTTT

d_gene: TRBD1
v_gene: TRBV27
j_gene: TRBJ2-4
len: 15
abundance: .
CDR3aa: CASSLTGGAKNIQYF
CDR3nt: TGTGCCAGCAGTTTGACAGGGGGCGCCAAAAACATTCAGTACTTC

d_gene: .
v_gene: TRBV6-4
j_gene: TRBJ1-1
len: 14
abundance: .
CDR3aa: CASSDGRANTEAFF
CDR3nt: TGTGCCAGCAGTGATGGCAGGGCGAACACTGAAGCTTTCTTT

d_gene: .
v_gene: TRBV10-1
j_gene: TRBJ2-3
len: 14
abundance: .
CDR3aa: CASSVRGCTDTQYF
CDR3nt: TGCGCCAGCAGTGTGCGCGGTTGCACAGATACGCAGTATTTT

d_gene: .
v_gene: TRBV7-2
j_gene: TRBJ1-1
len: 14
abundance: once
CDR3aa: CASSSTPLNTEAFF
CDR3nt: TGTGCCAGCAGCTCGACGCCCCTGAACACTGAAGCTTTCTTT

d_gene: TRBD2
v_gene: TRBV5-4
j_gene: TRBJ2-7
len: 15
abundance: .
CDR3aa: CASSGGTSGIYEQYF
CDR3nt: TGTGCCAGCAGCGGTGGGACTAGCGGAATTTACGAGCAGTACTTC

d_gene: .
v_gene: TRBV12-3/TRBV12-4
j_gene: TRBJ1-6
len: 11
abundance: .
CDR3aa: CASSLGGPLHF
CDR3nt: TGTGCCAGCAGTTTGGGGGGACCCCTCCACTTT

d_gene: TRBD2
v_gene: TRBV5-1
j_gene: TRBJ2-1
len: 19
abundance: .
CDR3aa: CASSWNGLAGGPVFDEQFF
CDR3nt: TGCGCCAGCAGCTGGAACGGACTAGCGGGAGGGCCGGTCTTCGATGAGCAGTTCTTC

d_gene: TRBD2
v_gene: TRBV24-1
j_gene: TRBJ2-5
len: 15
abundance: once
CDR3aa: CATSDQTSMGETQYF
CDR3nt: TGTGCCACCAGTGACCAGACTAGCATGGGAGAGACCCAGTACTTC

d_gene: TRBD1
v_gene: TRBV28
j_gene: TRBJ2-7
len: 15
abundance: once
CDR3aa: CASSRRQGPSYEQYF
CDR3nt: TGTGCCAGCAGCCGCAGACAGGGCCCCTCTTACGAGCAGTACTTC

d_gene: TRBD1
v_gene: TRBV11-2
j_gene: TRBJ1-1
len: 15
abundance: .
CDR3aa: CASSLVGQGETEAFF
CDR3nt: TGTGCCAGCAGCTTAGTCGGGCAGGGGGAAACTGAAGCTTTCTTT

d_gene: TRBD2
v_gene: TRBV4-2
j_gene: TRBJ2-2
len: 14
abundance: .
CDR3aa: CASSPRTSGGELFF
CDR3nt: TGTGCCAGCAGCCCACGGACTAGCGGGGGGGAGCTGTTTTTT

d_gene: .
v_gene: TRBV13
j_gene: TRBJ2-7
len: 12
abundance: .
CDR3aa: CASSLGGGEQYF
CDR3nt: TGTGCCAGCAGCTTAGGAGGAGGCGAGCAGTACTTC

d_gene: TRBD1
v_gene: TRBV10-3
j_gene: TRBJ2-5
len: 16
abundance: .
CDR3aa: CAISESSRGLKETQYF
CDR3nt: TGTGCCATCAGTGAGTCGTCGAGGGGGCTAAAGGAGACCCAGTACTTC

d_gene: .
v_gene: TRBV9
j_gene: TRBJ2-1
len: 14
abundance: .
CDR3aa: CASSVQGMDNEQFF
CDR3nt: TGTGCCAGCAGCGTCCAGGGGATGGACAATGAGCAGTTCTTC

d_gene: TRBD2
v_gene: TRBV6-2/TRBV6-3
j_gene: TRBJ2-7
len: 16
abundance: .
CDR3aa: CASSWGLALRGYEQYF
CDR3nt: TGTGCCAGCAGCTGGGGACTAGCGTTGCGAGGGTACGAGCAGTACTTC

d_gene: TRBD1
v_gene: TRBV5-1
j_gene: TRBJ1-4
len: 16
abundance: .
CDR3aa: CASSSTGDVLNEKLFF
CDR3nt: TGCGCCAGCAGCAGTACAGGGGACGTCCTAAATGAAAAACTGTTTTTT